This TCR beta chain was captured by sequencing in a study of blood T cell repertoires in COVID-19. Study summary: T cells, B-cell-depleted T cells, or PBMCs supplied cDNA or gDNA.

Germline V lookup: CDR1 SGHRS, CDR2 YFSETQ. The CDR3 contains 16 residues. The germline V and J ends were trimmed by 1 base and 0 bases, with 10 bases remaining between them. The data were produced by immunoSEQ multiplex PCR, yet TCRdb's version contains in-frame clones alone and is incomplete. The table includes nearly 250,000 clones, about 89% detected once. V is TRBV5-1 and J is TRBJ2-2; maybe TRBD2 (5 bases). The source material was peripheral blood. The receptor's source is a woman in her sixties who had recovered from COVID-19. The CDR3 DNA reads TGCGCCAGCAGCTTGCCCCAAGCGGCGAACACCGGGGAGCTGTTTTTT. It yields the protein CASSLPQAANTGELFF. The whole variable domain, filled in from reference TRBV5-1 and TRBJ2-2, reads KAGVTQTPRYLIKTRGQQVTLSCSPISGHRSVSWYQQTPGQGLQFLFEYFSETQRNKGNFPGRFSGRQFSNSRSEMNVSTLELGDSALYLCASSLPQAANTGELFFGEGSRLTVL.